These 15 T cell receptor beta chains came from one sample sequenced in a study of cytomegalovirus exposure and HLA in healthy donors. With 60 Vbeta and 13 Jbeta primers, the PCR was carried out. Method: immunoSEQ multiplex PCR; TCRdb's copy keeps in-frame clones and lacks some. The sample lists 90,000 to 150,000 clones; 80% were seen once. The specimen was PBMCs. These receptors were taken from a middle-aged man in good health and CMV-seronegative.

This clone was recorded only once. The genes are TRBV14 and TRBJ2-5; 7 bases fit TRBD2. The ends lost 1 base at V and 8 bases at J; junction bases unmatched: 10. The CDR3 loop spans 15 amino acids. Germline V gives CDR1 SGHDN, CDR2 FVKESK. For the CDR3, the DNA is TGTGCCAGCAGCCAAGGAGTGCGAGGGGAGGGTACCCAGTACTTC. Its translation: CASSQGVRGEGTQYF.

The genes are TRBV7-2 and TRBJ2-7; the D gene is possibly TRBD2 (5 bases). This CDR3 spans 15 amino acids. The V and J ends lost 5 bases and 7 bases respectively, with 21 bases between them. Germline CDR1 reads SGHTA; CDR2 reads FQGNSA. CDR3 amino acids: CASSPGSWGPGEQYF. As DNA, the CDR3 is TGTGCCAGCAGCCCGGGGTCATGGGGTCCGGGGGAGCAGTACTTC. Variable domain in full (rest from reference TRBV7-2 and TRBJ2-7): GAGVSQSPSNKVTEKGKDVELRCDPISGHTALYWYRQSLGQGLEFLIYFQGNSAPDKSGLPSDRFSAERTGGSVSTLTIQRTQQEDSAVYLCASSPGSWGPGEQYFGPGTRLTVT.

This clone was counted between two and nine times. CDR3 bases: TGTGCCAGTAGTATGAGGAGCACAACTAATGAAAAACTGTTTTTT. Amino acid sequence: CASSMRSTTNEKLFF. The rearrangement uses TRBV19 and TRBJ1-4; no clear D gene. Trimming removed 3 bases at V and 0 bases at J, with 8 bases between. The CDR3 covers 15 residues. Per germline, CDR1 LNHDA and CDR2 SQIVND (reference sequence).

The J gene is TRBJ2-3, the V gene TRBV7-8; D is perhaps TRBD2 (6 bases). Germline values: CDR1 SGHVS, CDR2 FQNEAQ. V was pared by 5 bases and J by 2 bases, with 17 bases between. This CDR3 has 16 amino acids. In nucleotides, the CDR3 is TGTGCCAGCAGCCTCGTTTCTAGCGTGATCACAGATACGCAGTATTTT. It translates to CASSLVSSVITDTQYF.

DNA for the CDR3: TGTGCCAGCAGCTTAGGCCGGCCGGGTAGGGAGACCCAGTACTTC. Its translation is CASSLGRPGRETQYF. V gene TRBV7-2 combines with J gene TRBJ2-5; D is uncertain. CDR3 length equals 15 residues. Germline V CDR1 and CDR2: SGHTA, FQGNSA. Trimming took 1 base from V and 5 from J, leaving 14 bases between them.

The rearrangement joins TRBV9 to TRBJ2-3; D not certain. The CDR3 runs to 14 residues. V was shortened by 2 bases and J by 1 base, with 8 bases between the two germline ends. CDR1 and CDR2 (germline): SGDLS, YYNGEE. The CDR3 region is CASSVRSGTDTQYF. Here the CDR3 DNA reads TGTGCCAGCAGCGTCCGGAGTGGCACAGATACGCAGTATTTT.

In nucleotides, the CDR3 is TGTGCCAGCAGAATAACAGCCTCTGGGGCCAACGTCCTGACTTTC. The encoded protein is CASRITASGANVLTF. The genes are TRBV6-6 and TRBJ2-6; D remains ambiguous. V lost 6 bases, J lost 0 bases, and 9 bases lay in between. Germline V gene data show CDR1 as MNHNY and CDR2 as SVGAGI (reference sequence). The CDR3 totals 15 residues.

The V gene is TRBV27, the J gene TRBJ2-3, with 13 bases matching TRBD2. Trimming removed 6 bases from V and 4 bases from J; junction bases left unmatched: 7. Germline CDR1 reads MNHEY; CDR2 reads SMNVEV (reference sequence). There are 16 residues in the CDR3. CDR3 residues: CASRHTSGGAPDTQYF. The CDR3 bases are TGTGCCAGCAGGCATACTAGCGGGGGGGCCCCAGATACGCAGTATTTT.

The chain links TRBV4-2 to TRBJ2-5; 10 bases agree with TRBD2. CDR1 LGHNA and CDR2 YNFKEQ come from the germline V gene. There are 15 residues in the CDR3. V gave up 6 bases and J gave up 1 base; unmatched junction bases: 5. CDR3 residues: CASSSSGGGQETQYF. The CDR3 DNA reads TGTGCCAGCAGTTCCAGCGGGGGGGGCCAAGAGACCCAGTACTTC.

This clone was counted once. The chain uses TRBV6-1 and TRBJ2-7, with 11 bases identical to TRBD2. V lost 6 bases, J lost 7 bases, and 11 bases stayed unmatched. The CDR3 has 15 amino acids. Germline lookup yields CDR1 MNHNS and CDR2 SASEGT. As DNA, the CDR3 is TGTGCCAGCAGCGCCCTAGCGGGAGGTCTCCGGGAGCAGTACTTC. Its translation is CASSALAGGLREQYF.

DNA of the CDR3: TGCGCCAGCAGCTACGGGACAGGGGTTATCACTGAAGCTTTCTTT. Amino acids: CASSYGTGVITEAFF. This rearrangement joins TRBV5-1 to TRBJ1-1; 10 positions match TRBD1. This CDR3 is built from 15 residues. In germline, CDR1 is SGHRS, CDR2 YFSETQ. After removal of 3 bases from V and 4 bases from J, the junction contained 6 bases not matched to a gene.

This sequence joins TRBV28 and TRBJ2-6; TRBD1 is a possible D gene (6 bases). Germline loops: CDR1 MDHEN, CDR2 SYDVKM. CDR3 length equals 17 residues. With 3 bases removed from V and 2 bases from J, the gap between germline ends came to 14 bases. CDR3 DNA sequence: TGTGCCAGCAGTTTGACAGGTTCAAACCCTGGGGCCAACGTCCTGACTTTC. Amino acid sequence: CASSLTGSNPGANVLTF.

The V and J genes are TRBV9 and TRBJ1-6; D unresolved. Germline assignment: CDR1 SGDLS and CDR2 YYNGEE. The CDR3 is 14 amino acids. The V end lost 1 base, the J end lost 5 bases, and 7 bases lay between the germline ends. The CDR3 here is CASSVSDNNSPLHF. The DNA for the CDR3 is TGTGCCAGCAGCGTAAGTGACAATAATTCACCCCTCCACTTT.

The chain carries TRBV4-2 and TRBJ2-2, with 12 bases that match TRBD2. Germline loops: CDR1 LGHNA, CDR2 YNFKEQ. V was clipped by 1 base and J by 5 bases; unmatched bases: 5. The CDR3 contains 17 residues. This CDR3 reads CASSQVRLAGETGELFF. CDR3 nucleotides: TGTGCCAGCAGCCAAGTTAGACTAGCGGGAGAGACCGGGGAGCTGTTTTTT.

The CDR3 here is CASSKALSGQGNKDIQYF. In DNA, the CDR3 is TGTGCCAGCAGCAAAGCGCTTTCGGGACAGGGGAATAAGGACATTCAGTACTTC. This chain connects TRBV21-1 to TRBJ2-4; the DNA was not compared with TRBD1, the D call given in the table. TRBV21-1 is a listed pseudogene. The CDR3 runs 18 residues.